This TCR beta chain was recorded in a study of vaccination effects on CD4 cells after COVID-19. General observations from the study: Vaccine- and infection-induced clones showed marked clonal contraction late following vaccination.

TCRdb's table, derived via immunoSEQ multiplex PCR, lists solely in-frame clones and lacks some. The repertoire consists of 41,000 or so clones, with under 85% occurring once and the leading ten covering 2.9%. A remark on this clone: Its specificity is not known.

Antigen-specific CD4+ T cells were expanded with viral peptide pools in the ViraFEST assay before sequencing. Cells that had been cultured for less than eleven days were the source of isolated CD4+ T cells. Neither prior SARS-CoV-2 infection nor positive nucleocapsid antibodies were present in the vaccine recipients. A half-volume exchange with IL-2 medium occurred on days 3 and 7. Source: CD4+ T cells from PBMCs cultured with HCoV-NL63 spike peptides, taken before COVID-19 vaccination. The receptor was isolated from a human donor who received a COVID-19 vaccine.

The CDR3 DNA reads TGTGCCAGCAGCAAACAGGGGTCGCTCAATCAGCCCCAGCATTTT. Protein sequence: CASSKQGSLNQPQHF. The genes are TRBV6-5 and TRBJ1-5; 7 bases match TRBD1. V shed 6 bases and J 3 bases; nucleotides not matched to a gene: 8. Germline V gives CDR1 MNHEY, CDR2 SVGAGI. The length of the CDR3 is 15 residues.